The T cell receptor beta chain under discussion was sequenced for a study of T-cell reconstitution after alpha-beta-depleted transplantation in children. Unique molecular identifiers were used in preparing the TCRbeta library. Via MiXCR, TCRdb re-called the PCR reads, giving one row per CDR3 protein. The sample shows a few hundred thousand distinct CDR3 sequences, around 20% of them seen only once. Germline lookup yields CDR1 DFQATT and CDR2 SNEGSKA (reference sequence). The CDR3 is 18 amino acids. Between the trimmed V and J ends, which lost 0 bases and 10 bases, there was a span of 29 bases. The receptor was isolated from a human donor who donated a stem cell graft to a child with acute lymphoblastic leukemia. The sample was PBMCs from the stem cell graft donor, taken from the stem cell graft. V is TRBV20-1 and J is TRBJ2-3, with D perhaps matching TRBD1 (6 bases). The CDR3 spells CSARDFIAKGTTPLAQYF. CDR3 nucleotide sequence: TGCAGTGCTAGAGATTTTATCGCGAAGGGGACAACTCCTTTGGCGCAGTATTTT.